This section outlines one TCR beta chain sequence together with its context. This sample was taken from a study of blood T cell repertoires in COVID-19. Study information: The origin of the acute and convalescent COVID-19 samples was the United States, Italy and Spain.

Original processing methods: Estimates of nucleated cell counts were drawn from the amplification of reference gene primers. Assay used: immunoSEQ multiplex PCR; TCRdb lists only in-frame clones, some missing. V, J and clone size are taken as reported in that table, and D and trimming were inferred from the DNA itself. The sample carries about 110,000 clones, 84% recorded once. The V gene's germline CDR1 is SGDLS and CDR2 YYNGEE. V was clipped by 2 bases and J by 1 base, with 9 bases between them. The CDR3 totals 14 residues. The V call is TRBV9, the J call TRBJ2-5; D gene uncertain. The sequence was obtained from a woman between 45 and 65 years old with acute or convalescent COVID-19. Sequencing input: peripheral blood. CDR3 nucleotide sequence: TGTGCCAGCAGCGTTGTTGGTAGCCAAGAGACCCAGTACTTC. It codes for CASSVVGSQETQYF.